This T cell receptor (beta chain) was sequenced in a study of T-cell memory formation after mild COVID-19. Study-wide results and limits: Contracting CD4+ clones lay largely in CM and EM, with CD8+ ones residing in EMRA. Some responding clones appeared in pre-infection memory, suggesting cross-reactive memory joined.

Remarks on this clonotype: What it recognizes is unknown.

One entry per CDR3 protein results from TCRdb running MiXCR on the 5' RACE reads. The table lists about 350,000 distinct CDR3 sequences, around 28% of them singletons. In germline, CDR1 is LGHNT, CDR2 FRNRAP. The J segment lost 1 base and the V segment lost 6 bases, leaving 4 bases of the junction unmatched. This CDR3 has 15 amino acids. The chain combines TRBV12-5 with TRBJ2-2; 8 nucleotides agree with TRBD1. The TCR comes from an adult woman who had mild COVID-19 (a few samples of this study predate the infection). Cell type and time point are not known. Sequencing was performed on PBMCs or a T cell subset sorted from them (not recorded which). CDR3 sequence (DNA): TGTGCTAGTGGCTCCGGGACAGGGAACACCGGGGAGCTGTTTTTT. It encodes CASGSGTGNTGELFF.